What follows are 25 T cell receptor beta chains derived from one specimen sequenced in a study of shared clonotypes between healthy human individuals. Repertoires were generated with immunoSEQ multiplex PCR, while TCRdb's copy carries only in-frame clones and drops some. The sample lists roughly 480,000 clones, less than 80% seen once, with approximately 12% in the top ten. The sequencing sample was made of PBMCs. The receptor set was obtained from a woman in her 40s in good health. Some clones in this sample may be carry-over from other donors' samples.

The chain combines TRBV7-3 with TRBJ2-3; 9 nucleotides match TRBD2. The CDR3 spans 17 residues. CDR1 is SGHTA and CDR2 is FQGTGA in the germline V gene. J was trimmed by 2 bases and V by 4 bases; bases with no gene match: 10. Here the CDR3 DNA reads TGTGCCAGCAGCTCCCGCGGAGTAGCGGGAGTCACAGATACGCAGTATTTT. Translated, it gives CASSSRGVAGVTDTQYF.

The V and J genes are TRBV19 and TRBJ2-1; 8 bases fit TRBD2. V shed 3 bases, J shed 8 bases, and the junction held 6 bases outside the gene matches. This CDR3 contains 14 residues. Germline V gives CDR1 LNHDA, CDR2 SQIVND (reference sequence). CDR3 in amino acids: CASSIGRARDEQFF. DNA of the CDR3: TGTGCCAGTAGTATCGGGAGGGCCAGAGATGAGCAGTTCTTC.

This chain links TRBV7-3 with TRBJ2-7; D may be TRBD1 or TRBD2 (6 bases each). The V gene lost 8 bases and the J gene lost 2 bases, with 13 bases spanning the gap. CDR3 length equals 13 residues. CDR1 and CDR2 from the germline V gene are SGHTA and FQGTGA. In nucleotides, the CDR3 is TGTGCCAGCTCTAGGGGGGTGCCCTACGAGCAGTACTTC. This codes for CASSRGVPYEQYF. The full variable domain, completed using reference TRBV7-3 and TRBJ2-7, is GAGVSQTPSNKVTEKGKYVELRCDPISGHTALYWYRQSLGQGPEFLIYFQGTGAADDSGLPNDRFFAVRPEGSVSTLKIQRTERGDSAVYLCASSRGVPYEQYFGPGTRLTVT.

V and J are TRBV9 and TRBJ1-3; D is undetermined. The CDR3 sequence is 13 residues long. Between the trimmed V and J ends, which lost 3 bases and 8 bases, there was a span of 12 bases. Germline assignment: CDR1 SGDLS and CDR2 YYNGEE. The CDR3, as DNA: TGTGCCAGCAGCGGCTGGCCGTTGGACACCATATATTTT. This translates into CASSGWPLDTIYF.

This chain connects TRBV7-9 to TRBJ2-5; 7 bases fit TRBD2. CDR3 length: 15 residues. CDR1 and CDR2 from the germline V gene are SEHNR and FQNEAQ (reference sequence). J lost 7 bases, V lost 0 bases, and 8 bases had no gene match. The CDR3 region is CASSLAGTTSGTQYF. The CDR3 bases are TGTGCCAGCAGCTTAGCCGGGACTACCTCCGGGACCCAGTACTTC.

This clone appeared once. The genes are TRBV6-5 and TRBJ2-3; a possible D gene is TRBD2 (5 bases). Trimming pared 2 bases from V and 0 bases from J, leaving 12 bases between. This CDR3 spans 16 amino acids. Looked up from germline, CDR1 is MNHEY and CDR2 is SVGAGI. This chain's CDR3 is CASSYRGLGSTDTQYF. DNA for the CDR3: TGTGCCAGCAGTTACCGAGGGTTAGGCAGCACAGATACGCAGTATTTT.

The rearrangement links TRBV5-1 to TRBJ2-5, with 7 bases aligning to TRBD1. Judging by the DNA end, TRBJ2-7 fits better; the J call may be wrong. This CDR3 is 15 amino acids long. Per the germline V gene, CDR1 is SGHRS and CDR2 is YFSETQ. Written as DNA, the CDR3 is TGCGCCAGCAGCTTGGGGACAGGTGACACCTACGAGCAGTACTTC. Encoded protein: CASSLGTGDTYEQYF.

This chain links TRBV9 with TRBJ2-3, with TRBD2 matching over 12 bases. With 4 bases clipped from V and 2 bases from J, the junction kept 5 bases outside the gene matches. The CDR3 totals 16 residues. Looked up from germline, CDR1 is SGDLS and CDR2 is YYNGEE. The CDR3 DNA is TGTGCCAGCAGCCCCGGACTAGCGGGGTACACAGATACGCAGTATTTT. Protein sequence: CASSPGLAGYTDTQYF.

This clone has just one count. The V call is TRBV2, the J call TRBJ2-3; D remains unclear. The CDR3 covers 16 residues. V shed 3 bases and J shed 0 bases, with 13 bases lying between them. Germline CDR1 is SNHLY and CDR2 is FYNNEI. The CDR3 nucleotides read TGTGCCAGCAGTGAGGACGTATACTATAGCACAGATACGCAGTATTTT. Translation gives CASSEDVYYSTDTQYF. Full variable domain (rest looked up from reference TRBV2 and TRBJ2-3): EPEVTQTPSHQVTQMGQEVILRCVPISNHLYFYWYRQILGQKVEFLVSFYNNEISEKSEIFDDQFSVERPDGSNFTLKIRSTKLEDSAMYFCASSEDVYYSTDTQYFGPGTRLTVL.

The chain carries TRBV7-9 and TRBJ1-4; 10 bases are a match to TRBD1. Germline lookup yields CDR1 SEHNR and CDR2 FQNEAQ (reference sequence). The CDR3 totals 15 residues. V was clipped by 8 bases and J by 3 bases; unmatched bases: 6. CDR3 sequence: CASVGQGGANEKLFF. The CDR3 region has the DNA TGTGCCAGCGTCGGACAGGGGGGGGCTAATGAAAAACTGTTTTTT. Full variable domain (rest looked up from reference TRBV7-9 and TRBJ1-4): DTGVSQNPRHKITKRGQNVTFRCDPISEHNRLYWYRQTLGQGPEFLTYFQNEAQLEKSRLLSDRFSAERPKGSFSTLEIQRTEQGDSAMYLCASVGQGGANEKLFFGSGTQLSVL.

The rearrangement joins TRBV5-8 to TRBJ1-1; TRBD1 is a possible D gene (5 bases). Trimming removed 1 base from V and 5 bases from J, with 12 bases in between. Per germline, CDR1 SGHTS and CDR2 YDEGEE. This CDR3 comprises 14 residues. The CDR3 coding sequence is TGTGCCAGCAGCTTGAGGGCAGGGAGTACTGAAGCTTTCTTT. Its translation: CASSLRAGSTEAFF. Full variable domain (outside the CDR3, taken from reference TRBV5-8 and TRBJ1-1): EAGVTQSPTHLIKTRGQQATLRCSPISGHTSVYWYQQALGLGLQFLLWYDEGEERNRGNFPPRFSGRQFPNYSSELNVNALELEDSALYLCASSLRAGSTEAFFGQGTRLTVV.

This chain uses TRBV30 with TRBJ1-2; D is possibly TRBD1 (6 bases). This CDR3 is built from 13 residues. V was shortened by 5 bases and J by 3 bases, with 13 bases between the two germline ends. The germline V gene encodes CDR1 GTSNPN and CDR2 SVGIG (reference sequence). The CDR3 sequence: CAWHTGRDYGYTF. CDR3 nucleotides: TGTGCCTGGCATACAGGGAGGGACTATGGCTACACCTTC.

This sequence joins TRBV5-4 and TRBJ2-1; either TRBD1 or TRBD2 may supply D (6 bases each). Trimming removed 4 bases at V and 4 bases at J, with 12 bases between. Germline V gene lookup returns CDR1 SGHNT and CDR2 YYREEE (reference sequence). There are 14 residues in the CDR3. The CDR3: CASSGGPSYNEQFF. The CDR3 DNA is TGTGCCAGCAGCGGGGGGCCTAGTTACAATGAGCAGTTCTTC. Full variable domain (rest looked up from reference TRBV5-4 and TRBJ2-1): ETGVTQSPTHLIKTRGQQVTLRCSSQSGHNTVSWYQQALGQGPQFIFQYYREEENGRGNFPPRFSGLQFPNYSSELNVNALELDDSALYLCASSGGPSYNEQFFGPGTRLTVL.

This rearrangement joins TRBV10-3 to TRBJ1-2; the match to TRBD1 covers 8 bases. V trimming: 7 bases; J trimming: 3 bases; junction bases outside the gene matches: 10. CDR3 length: 15 amino acids. Per germline, CDR1 ENHRY and CDR2 SYGVKD. The CDR3 protein is CAINDLPQGDYGYTF. In DNA, the CDR3 is TGTGCCATCAATGATCTACCACAGGGGGACTATGGCTACACCTTC.

The genes are TRBV9 and TRBJ1-5, with a weak D call TRBD1 (6 bases). Germline-derived CDR1 and CDR2 are SGDLS and YYNGEE. There are 14 residues in the CDR3. Trimming stripped 3 bases from V and 3 bases from J, with 10 bases between. The CDR3 reads CASSEGGANQPQHF. In nucleotides, the CDR3 is TGTGCCAGCAGCGAGGGGGGGGCCAATCAGCCCCAGCATTTT.

CDR3 sequence (DNA): TGTGCCAGCAGTGACTCGAAGATGGGCACAGATACGCAGTATTTT. This translates into CASSDSKMGTDTQYF. V gene TRBV6-4 combines with J gene TRBJ2-3; D is undetermined. Germline CDR1 reads MRHNA; CDR2 reads SNTAGT. V was pared by 0 bases and J by 1 base, with 8 bases between. There are 15 residues in the CDR3.

The chain has TRBV5-1 and TRBJ2-5; TRBD2 is a possible D gene (6 bases). There are 16 residues in the CDR3. The V gene's germline CDR1 is SGHRS and CDR2 YFSETQ. Trimming cost V 2 bases and J 5 bases, with 19 bases left between them. The CDR3 bases are TGCGCCAGCAGCTTCCTCGTGGAGGGAGTGGCGGAGACCCAGTACTTC. Translation gives CASSFLVEGVAETQYF.

The chain is built from TRBV14 and TRBJ1-2; 9 bases match TRBD1. CDR1 and CDR2 (germline): SGHDN, FVKESK. V trimming: 3 bases; J trimming: 5 bases; junction bases outside the gene matches: 1. This CDR3 spans 13 amino acids. The CDR3 nucleotides are TGTGCCAGCAGCCAGGGGACAGGGTATGGCTACACCTTC. Its protein is CASSQGTGYGYTF.

V gene TRBV18 combines with J gene TRBJ2-3; D is undetermined. The germline CDR1 and CDR2 sequences are KGHSH and LQKENI. The CDR3 contains 18 residues. Trimming cost V 0 bases and J 4 bases, with 20 bases left between them. The CDR3 region has the DNA TGTGCCAGCTCACCACCCCAGAACTTCGGCAGGTCGGCAGATACGCAGTATTTT. As protein: CASSPPQNFGRSADTQYF.

V usage is TRBV6-4 and J usage is TRBJ1-2, with no clear D. Trimming pared 3 bases from V and 7 bases from J, leaving 9 bases between. Per germline, CDR1 MRHNA and CDR2 SNTAGT. The CDR3 has 12 amino acids. The CDR3 region is CASSEGGLGYTF. DNA of the CDR3: TGTGCCAGCAGTGAAGGAGGGCTTGGCTACACCTTC.

V and J are TRBV7-3 and TRBJ1-5; D might be TRBD1 (6 bases). This CDR3 comprises 17 residues. CDR1 and CDR2 from the germline V gene are SGHTA and FQGTGA. The germline V and J ends were trimmed by 3 bases and 4 bases, with 19 bases remaining between them. The CDR3 protein is CASSLPLRGARNQPQHF. Here the CDR3 DNA reads TGTGCCAGCAGCTTGCCTCTGAGGGGGGCACGGAATCAGCCCCAGCATTTT.

This clone was observed at least ten times. The V gene is TRBV10-2, the J gene TRBJ1-2; possible D gene TRBD1, 5 bases. Between the trimmed V and J ends, which lost 0 bases and 8 bases, there was a span of 10 bases. The V gene's germline CDR1 is WSHSY and CDR2 SAAADI. This CDR3 contains 13 residues. The CDR3: CASSESQGRGYTF. The CDR3, as DNA: TGCGCCAGCAGTGAGTCCCAGGGAAGAGGCTACACCTTC.

Worth noting for this clone: Other DNA sequences of this sample code for an identical CDR3. The rearrangement links TRBV2 to TRBJ2-7; unclear D gene. The V end was cut by 6 bases, the J end by 2 bases, with 5 bases between. The CDR3 has 11 amino acids. Germline CDR1 reads SNHLY; CDR2 reads FYNNEI. The CDR3 spells CASSVAYEQYF. The CDR3 coding sequence is TGTGCCAGCAGCGTCGCCTACGAGCAGTACTTC.

The chain is built from TRBV10-3 and TRBJ1-3, with D maybe TRBD1 (5 bases). Germline assignment: CDR1 ENHRY and CDR2 SYGVKD. Between the trimmed V and J ends, which lost 4 bases and 4 bases, there was a span of 11 bases. The CDR3 totals 14 residues. The CDR3 nucleotides are TGTGCCATCAGTGGGCCACGGACAGGAAACACCATATATTTT. It codes for CAISGPRTGNTIYF.

CDR3 DNA sequence: TGTGCCAGCAGCCAAGATTATAGGGAGGTGAACACTGAAGCTTTCTTT. It encodes CASSQDYREVNTEAFF. The gene calls are TRBV4-2 and TRBJ1-1, with D hard to call. CDR3 length equals 16 residues. Germline-derived CDR1 and CDR2 are LGHNA and YNFKEQ. V lost 0 bases and J lost 0, with 11 bases in between.